The source of this T cell receptor (beta chain) is a study of T cells in tuberculosis. The wider study: This South African cohort compared adolescents with or without latent tuberculosis against adults with active tuberculosis.

The CDR3 covers 15 residues. V gave up 5 bases and J gave up 2 bases, with 15 bases separating them. CDR1 and CDR2 from the germline V gene are MNHEY and SVGAGI. Concerning this clone itself: Its antigen is undetermined.

Clones were read by immunoSEQ multiplex PCR, and TCRdb kept only the in-frame ones, dropping some. In the table there are some 41,000 clones, roughly 94% of which are singletons. Each donor contributed 95,000 or so T cells on average, unsorted. General study findings and limits: Selection depended on which cryopreserved specimens were available. Smaller distances to GMM-specific TCRs suggested their expansion in active tuberculosis.

The sequencing sample was made of PBMCs. The chain recombines TRBV6-5 with TRBJ2-5, with D possibly being TRBD2 (5 bases). The origin of this receptor is a donor between 10 and 29 years old with latent tuberculosis or without tuberculosis infection. Some clones in this sample may be carry-over from other donors' samples. The CDR3 spells CASSRSGLTQETQYF. The CDR3 DNA reads TGTGCCAGCAGTCGCTCTGGACTCACACAAGAGACCCAGTACTTC.